Detailed here is one T cell receptor beta chain. The read terminates 3 residues ahead of where the CDR3 ends, so the germline J gene completes it. This sample stems from a study of T cells in women clearing cervical HPV infection. Study in general: With HLA typing for only a few women, HLA confounding remains possible.

The method was immunoSEQ multiplex PCR; TCRdb's version includes in-frame clones alone and lacks a portion of them. Recorded here are 25,000 to 30,000 clones; the top ten clones represent around 10%. This CDR3 has 13 amino acids. J was trimmed by 4 bases and V by 6 bases; bases with no gene match: 3. CDR1 KGHSH and CDR2 LQKENI come from the germline V gene. The chain combines TRBV18 with TRBJ1-1; TRBD1 aligns across 9 bases. Sequenced material: blood buffy coat. The clonotype comes from a woman between 18 and 70 years old with a cervical HPV16 infection that either progressed to CIN3+ or cleared (not recorded which). CDR3 sequence reads: CASSPDRGTEAFF. Incomplete CDR3 DNA: TGTGCCAGCTCCCCGGACAGGGGCACTGAA.